This TCR beta chain originates from a study of OX40 agonist ivuxolimab in advanced cancers. Looking at the study overall: Having had anti-PD-1, anti-PD-L1 or anti-CTLA-4 therapy before was allowed, and around 39% had some. General study findings and limits: Averaging showed that CD8+ T cells had more expanded clones than CD4+ did. Blood T cells, both CD4+ and CD8+, expanded clonally by week 6 at 0.1 to 3.0 mg/kg. Antigen specificity of clonally expanded peripheral T cells was not established.

A note on this clone: Its matching antigen is unknown.

Germline loops: CDR1 GTSNPN, CDR2 SVGIG (reference sequence). The length of the CDR3 is 12 residues. Some clones are missing from TCRdb's copy, which holds only in-frame ones; the method was immunoSEQ multiplex PCR. The sample lists 53,000 or so clones; roughly 79% were seen once. The chain links TRBV30 to TRBJ1-4; no clear D. The sequencing here drew on CD4+ or CD8+ T cells sorted from blood, taken in a trial of the OX40 agonist ivuxolimab. The clonotype originates from an adult with an advanced solid tumor such as melanoma, head and neck, liver or kidney cancer. CDR3 loop: CVYGGGGEKLFF. CDR3 coding DNA: TGTGTCTATGGCGGTGGTGGTGAAAAACTGTTTTTT.